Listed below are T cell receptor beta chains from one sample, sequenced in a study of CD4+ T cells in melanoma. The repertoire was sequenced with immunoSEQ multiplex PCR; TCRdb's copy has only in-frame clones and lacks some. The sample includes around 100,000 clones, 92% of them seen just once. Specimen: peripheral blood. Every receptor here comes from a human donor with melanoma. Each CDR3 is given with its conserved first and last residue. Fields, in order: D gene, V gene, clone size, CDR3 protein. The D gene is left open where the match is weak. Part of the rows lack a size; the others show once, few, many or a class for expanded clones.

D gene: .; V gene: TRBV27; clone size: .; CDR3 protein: CASSLKMNQPQHF
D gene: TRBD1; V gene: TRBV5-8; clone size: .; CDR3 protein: CASSLGGRGRGQPQHF
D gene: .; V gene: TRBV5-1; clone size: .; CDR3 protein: CASSLSGYSGNTIYF
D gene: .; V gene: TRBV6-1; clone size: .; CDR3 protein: CASSEGGVPSYEQYF
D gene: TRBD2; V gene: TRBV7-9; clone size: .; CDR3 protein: CASIALAGANTGELFF
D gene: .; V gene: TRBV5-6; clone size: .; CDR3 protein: CASSFFGGGGGNQPQHF
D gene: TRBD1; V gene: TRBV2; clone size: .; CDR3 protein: CASSEHPDRVTEAFF
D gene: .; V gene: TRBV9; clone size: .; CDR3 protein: CASSVAGLSQPQHF
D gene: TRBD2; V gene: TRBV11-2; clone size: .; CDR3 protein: CASSLGASGASSYNEQFF
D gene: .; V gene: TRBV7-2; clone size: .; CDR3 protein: CASSLGPQAEAFF
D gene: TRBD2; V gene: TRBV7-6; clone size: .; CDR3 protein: CASSLAAPGGRSYNEQFF
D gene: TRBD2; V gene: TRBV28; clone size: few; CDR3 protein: CASSIGGTTDTQYF
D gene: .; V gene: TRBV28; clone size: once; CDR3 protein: CASSKTRSLLAQYF
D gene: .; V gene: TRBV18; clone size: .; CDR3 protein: CASSPSEGSYNEQFF
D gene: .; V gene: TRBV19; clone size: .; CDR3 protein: CASSPGNLLGVTETQYF